These 27 T cell receptor beta chains were sequenced from one sample in a study of beta chain features in type 1 diabetes. Sequencing targeted expressed TCRB transcripts, as all isolated RNA had been reverse transcribed. This table comes from immunoSEQ multiplex PCR, and its TCRdb copy is limited to in-frame clones, with some not included. The table has some 500,000 clones, approximately 10% seen once. Sequenced input: naive CD4+ T cells from blood. These receptors came from a woman aged 18-29 years in good health.

This clone was seen a handful of times. The gene calls are TRBV29-1 and TRBJ2-7, with 9 bases that match TRBD1. CDR3 length: 15 amino acids. Germline V lookup: CDR1 SQVTM, CDR2 ANQGSEA. Unmatched junction bases numbered 10, after V lost 4 bases and J lost 3 bases. The CDR3 DNA reads as TGCAGCGTTGTGTCGGGAGACAGGGGGTACTACGAGCAGTACTTC. This sequence encodes CSVVSGDRGYYEQYF.

This sequence joins TRBV7-9 and TRBJ2-3, with D perhaps TRBD1 (5 bases). The V gene lost 2 bases and the J gene lost 2 bases, with 14 bases spanning the gap. The germline gives CDR1 SEHNR, CDR2 FQNEAQ (reference sequence). The CDR3 runs 16 residues. The CDR3 bases are TGTGCCAGCAGCTTAAACGTTGCAGGGAACACAGATACGCAGTATTTT. Amino acid sequence: CASSLNVAGNTDTQYF.

This clone has only a few counts. The J gene is TRBJ2-4, the V gene TRBV7-2; tentative D call: TRBD1 (6 bases). The CDR3 spans 13 residues. Per the germline V gene, CDR1 is SGHTA and CDR2 is FQGNSA. The V gene lost 1 base and the J gene lost 6 bases, with 7 bases spanning the gap. The CDR3 nucleotides are TGTGCCAGCAGCTTAGGAGGGGGAAACATTCAGTACTTC. Amino acids: CASSLGGGNIQYF.

Only a few counts were recorded for this clone. The chain carries TRBV19 and TRBJ2-4; the D gene is possibly TRBD1 (6 bases). The CDR3 is made up of 16 amino acids. V was shortened by 4 bases and J by 0 bases, with 13 bases between the two germline ends. Germline CDR1 reads LNHDA; CDR2 reads SQIVND (reference sequence). The CDR3 spells CASSKRTDIAKNIQYF. Written as DNA, the CDR3 is TGTGCCAGTAGTAAACGGACAGACATAGCCAAAAACATTCAGTACTTC. Looking up the rest from reference TRBV19 and TRBJ2-4 gives the full variable domain: DGGITQSPKYLFRKEGQNVTLSCEQNLNHDAMYWYRQDPGQGLRLIYYSQIVNDFQKGDIAEGYSVSREKKESFPLTVTSAQKNPTAFYLCASSKRTDIAKNIQYFGAGTRLSVL.

The rearrangement links TRBV29-1 to TRBJ1-5; possibly TRBD1 for D (5 bases). This CDR3 comprises 12 residues. V lost 5 bases, J lost 4 bases, and 9 bases lay in between. Germline CDR1 SQVTM, CDR2 ANQGSEA. CDR3 region: CSVRWGNQPQHF. The CDR3 nucleotides read TGCAGCGTTAGGTGGGGGAATCAGCCCCAGCATTTT.

The rearrangement uses TRBV11-2 and TRBJ2-7; 12 bases match TRBD2. The V gene end was trimmed by 1 base and the J gene end by 4 bases; junction bases not matched to a gene: 2. This CDR3 has 15 residues. The germline V gene has CDR1 SGHAT and CDR2 FQNNGV. The CDR3 nucleotides read TGTGCCAGCAGCTTAGGGGGACTAGCGGGTTACGAGCAGTACTTC. This encodes CASSLGGLAGYEQYF.

The V and J genes are TRBV6-6 and TRBJ1-2, with TRBD1 as a possible D gene (5 bases). The CDR3 has 14 amino acids. With 2 bases removed from V and 7 bases from J, the gap between germline ends came to 14 bases. Per germline, CDR1 MNHNY and CDR2 SVGAGI (reference sequence). Here the CDR3 reads CASSYTGPSGGYTF. The CDR3 DNA reads TGTGCCAGCAGTTACACAGGACCGTCTGGTGGCTACACCTTC.

The chain has TRBV5-1 and TRBJ2-5; 10 bases are shared with TRBD1. CDR1 and CDR2 from the germline V gene are SGHRS and YFSETQ. The V gene end was trimmed by 5 bases and the J gene end by 3 bases; junction bases not matched to a gene: 7. CDR3 length: 15 amino acids. CDR3 sequence: CASRPAGTGEETQYF. The DNA of the CDR3 is TGCGCCAGCAGACCCGCCGGGACAGGGGAAGAGACCCAGTACTTC.

The chain links TRBV5-4 to TRBJ2-3; D gene ambiguous. CDR3 length: 13 amino acids. V was shortened by 5 bases and J by 0 bases, with 7 bases between the two germline ends. CDR1 is SGHNT and CDR2 is YYREEE in the germline V gene (reference sequence). CDR3 protein: CASRSLSTDTQYF. CDR3 coding DNA: TGTGCCAGCAGAAGCCTAAGCACAGATACGCAGTATTTT.

This clone has only a few counts. This chain links TRBV14 with TRBJ2-3; D perhaps matches TRBD2 (6 bases). V was pared by 5 bases and J by 6 bases, with 15 bases between. This CDR3 region has 14 residues. CDR1 is SGHDN, CDR2 FVKESK, per germline. The CDR3 here is CASSVLGEVDTQYF. In nucleotides, the CDR3 is TGTGCCAGCAGCGTCCTTGGGGAGGTCGATACGCAGTATTTT.

The chain uses TRBV7-2 and TRBJ2-3; TRBD2 matches at 10 bases. Germline-derived CDR1 and CDR2 are SGHTA and FQGNSA. V was pared by 4 bases and J by 1 base, with 2 bases of the junction left unmatched. The CDR3 has 15 residues. CDR3 nucleotides: TGTGCCAGCAGCTCGACTAGCGGGCGCACAGATACGCAGTATTTT. Translating gives CASSSTSGRTDTQYF. The variable domain in full, completed from reference TRBV7-2 and TRBJ2-3, reads GAGVSQSPSNKVTEKGKDVELRCDPISGHTALYWYRQSLGQGLEFLIYFQGNSAPDKSGLPSDRFSAERTGGSVSTLTIQRTQQEDSAVYLCASSSTSGRTDTQYFGPGTRLTVL.

This clone came up a few times. The J gene is TRBJ2-7, the V gene TRBV18, with TRBD2 matching over 10 bases. The CDR3 is made up of 15 amino acids. Germline V gene lookup returns CDR1 KGHSH and CDR2 LQKENI. Trimming cost V 4 bases and J 2 bases; bases outside gene matches: 5. CDR3 protein: CASSLGLARPYEQYV. In DNA form, the CDR3 reads TGTGCCAGCTCACTGGGACTAGCGAGGCCCTACGAGCAGTACGTC.

This clone was seen a handful of times. The chain has TRBV7-2 and TRBJ1-5; D is ambiguous. The germline gives CDR1 SGHTA, CDR2 FQGNSA. V lost 3 bases to trimming and J lost 6 bases, with 12 bases between them. CDR3 length equals 14 residues. CDR3 sequence (DNA): TGTGCCAGCAGCTTTGAACTTGTAACTCAGCCCCAGCATTTT. This translates into CASSFELVTQPQHF.

This chain uses TRBV2 with TRBJ1-1; no firm D call. The germline CDR1 and CDR2 sequences are SNHLY and FYNNEI. The length of the CDR3 is 13 residues. V was cut by 2 bases and J by 3 bases, with 7 bases left in between. The DNA of the CDR3 is TGTGCCAGCAGTGAAAACCCCCACACTGAAGCTTTCTTT. This translates into CASSENPHTEAFF.

The chain employs TRBV29-1 and TRBJ2-2; the D call may be TRBD1 or TRBD2 (5 bases each). This CDR3 has 12 residues. Germline CDR1 is SQVTM and CDR2 is ANQGSEA. Trimming pared 6 bases from V and 4 bases from J, leaving 9 bases between. The CDR3 reads CSVQGATGELFF. As DNA, the CDR3 is TGCAGCGTCCAGGGAGCCACCGGGGAGCTGTTTTTT.

Only a few counts were recorded for this clone. J is TRBJ1-1 and V is TRBV2; no clear D gene. V was pared by 2 bases and J by 9 bases, with 10 bases between. The CDR3 runs to 12 residues. Germline V gives CDR1 SNHLY, CDR2 FYNNEI. The CDR3 region has the DNA TGTGCCAGCAGTGAATGGGCAGGCAAAGCTTTCTTT. The encoded protein is CASSEWAGKAFF.

J is TRBJ1-1 and V is TRBV29-1, with D hard to call. The CDR3 has 13 residues. Germline V lookup: CDR1 SQVTM, CDR2 ANQGSEA. V was cut by 5 bases and J by 4 bases, with 14 bases left in between. This chain's CDR3 is CSVLVNLGTEAFF. The CDR3 DNA follows: TGCAGCGTTCTTGTAAACTTAGGCACTGAAGCTTTCTTT.

This clone was seen only a few times. The DNA for the CDR3 is TGTGCCAGCAGCCGGGACAGCCGGTCCCAAGAGACCCAGTACTTC. Protein: CASSRDSRSQETQYF. The V gene is TRBV7-2, the J gene TRBJ2-5; TRBD1 matches at 7 bases. The CDR3 covers 15 residues. Germline V gene sequence: CDR1 SGHTA, CDR2 FQGNSA. V shed 5 bases, J shed 1 base, and the junction held 7 bases outside the gene matches.

This clone was seen only a few times. The J gene is TRBJ2-3, the V gene TRBV18, with D perhaps matching TRBD1 or TRBD2 (5 bases each). Germline V gene data show CDR1 as KGHSH and CDR2 as LQKENI. The V end lost 3 bases, the J end lost 4 bases, and 11 bases lay between the germline ends. The CDR3 is 14 amino acids. Written as DNA, the CDR3 is TGTGCCAGCTCACCCGTCGTGGGGGCAGATACGCAGTATTTT. This encodes CASSPVVGADTQYF.

The CDR3 region has the DNA TGTGCCAGTTCCAAGCGGGCCGCGAACACCGGGGAGCTGTTTTTT. It is translated as CASSKRAANTGELFF. This sequence joins TRBV19 and TRBJ2-2; a possible D gene is TRBD2 (6 bases). This CDR3 is 15 amino acids long. V was cut by 8 bases and J by 0 bases, with 13 bases left in between. CDR1 and CDR2 from the germline V gene are LNHDA and SQIVND (reference sequence). Full variable domain (remainder filled in from reference TRBV19 and TRBJ2-2): DGGITQSPKYLFRKEGQNVTLSCEQNLNHDAMYWYRQDPGQGLRLIYYSQIVNDFQKGDIAEGYSVSREKKESFPLTVTSAQKNPTAFYLCASSKRAANTGELFFGEGSRLTVL.

This clone was counted only a few times. This chain uses TRBV5-1 with TRBJ2-1; TRBD1 is a possible D gene (5 bases). From germline, CDR1 is SGHRS and CDR2 YFSETQ. V gave up 5 bases and J gave up 3 bases, with 12 bases separating them. The CDR3 loop spans 14 amino acids. This CDR3 reads CASRKTDSYNEQFF. CDR3 sequence (DNA): TGCGCCAGCAGAAAAACAGACAGCTACAATGAGCAGTTCTTC.

This chain uses TRBV4-2 with TRBJ2-1; D is possibly TRBD2 (6 bases). The CDR3 has 13 amino acids. The germline V and J ends were trimmed by 4 bases and 7 bases, with 11 bases remaining between them. Germline V CDR1 and CDR2: LGHNA, YNFKEQ. The CDR3 loop is CASSPDGGNEQFF. The CDR3 nucleotides read TGTGCCAGCAGCCCTGACGGGGGAAATGAGCAGTTCTTC.

In this sample, this clone turned up a few times. This sequence joins TRBV4-2 and TRBJ2-2; D gene uncertain. The germline V gene encodes CDR1 LGHNA and CDR2 YNFKEQ. The CDR3 length is 17 residues. V dropped 1 base and J dropped 6 bases, with 18 bases sitting between them. The DNA of the CDR3 is TGTGCCAGCAGCCAAGGAAATGATCGCTTGGCTGCCGGGGAGCTGTTTTTT. Amino acid sequence: CASSQGNDRLAAGELFF.

The chain joins TRBV9 to TRBJ2-5, with unresolved D. The CDR3 covers 12 residues. CDR1 and CDR2 (germline): SGDLS, YYNGEE. Trimming left V 0 bases short and J 0 bases short, with 0 bases between. The CDR3 nucleotides are TGTGCCAGCAGCGTAGACCAAGAGACCCAGTACTTC. The encoded protein is CASSVDQETQYF. The full variable domain, completed using reference TRBV9 and TRBJ2-5, is DSGVTQTPKHLITATGQRVTLRCSPRSGDLSVYWYQQSLDQGLQFLIQYYNGEERAKGNILERFSAQQFPDLHSELNLSSLELGDSALYFCASSVDQETQYFGPGTRLLVL.

The chain carries TRBV7-9 and TRBJ2-3; D ambiguous. The CDR3 is 13 residues long. Trimming removed 7 bases from V and 4 bases from J, with 12 bases in between. CDR1 is SEHNR and CDR2 is FQNEAQ in the germline V gene (reference sequence). DNA of the CDR3: TGTGCCAGCACCCCTGAATCGTCAGATACGCAGTATTTT. Translating gives CASTPESSDTQYF.

The genes are TRBV4-3 and TRBJ1-1, with 7 bases identical to TRBD1. V shed 4 bases and J 6 bases; nucleotides not matched to a gene: 14. The germline V gene encodes CDR1 LGHNA and CDR2 YSLEER. The CDR3 is 16 amino acids. The CDR3 region is CASSRSPGQNLPEAFF. Here the CDR3 DNA reads TGCGCCAGCAGCCGATCCCCGGGACAGAATCTGCCTGAAGCTTTCTTT.

The J gene is TRBJ1-1, the V gene TRBV15; D unresolved. This CDR3 has 14 amino acids. The V gene lost 3 bases and the J gene lost 2 bases, with 10 bases spanning the gap. CDR1 is LNHNV, CDR2 YYDKDF, per germline (reference sequence). The CDR3: CATSRDGRNTEAFF. Here the CDR3 DNA reads TGTGCCACCAGCAGGGACGGCAGAAACACTGAAGCTTTCTTT.